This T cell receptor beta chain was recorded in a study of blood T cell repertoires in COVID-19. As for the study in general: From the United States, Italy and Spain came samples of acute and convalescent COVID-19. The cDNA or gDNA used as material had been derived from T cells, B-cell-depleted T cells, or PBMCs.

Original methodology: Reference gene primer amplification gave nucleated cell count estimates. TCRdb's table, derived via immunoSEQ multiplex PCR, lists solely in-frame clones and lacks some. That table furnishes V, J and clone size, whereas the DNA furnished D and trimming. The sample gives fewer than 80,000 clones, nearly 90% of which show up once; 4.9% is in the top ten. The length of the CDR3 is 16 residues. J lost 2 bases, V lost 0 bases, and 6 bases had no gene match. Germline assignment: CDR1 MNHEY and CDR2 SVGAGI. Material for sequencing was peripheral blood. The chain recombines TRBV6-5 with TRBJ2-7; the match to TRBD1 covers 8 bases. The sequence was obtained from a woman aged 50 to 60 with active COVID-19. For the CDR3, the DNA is TGTGCCAGCAGTTACTCGACAGGGGTAAGGACCTACGAGCAGTACTTC. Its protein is CASSYSTGVRTYEQYF.